Below, 9 T cell receptor beta chains from the same sample are listed, as sequenced in a study of blood T cell repertoires in COVID-19. Method: immunoSEQ multiplex PCR; TCRdb's copy keeps in-frame clones and lacks some. The sample holds 250,000 to 300,000 clones; roughly 86% are singletons and the top ten take 10% to 12%. Sample: peripheral blood. All receptors come from a woman aged 25 to 45 with COVID-19, enrolled during active disease.

The chain is built from TRBV5-1 and TRBJ1-4; D unclear. V was cut by 0 bases and J by 0 bases, with 6 bases left in between. This CDR3 contains 15 residues. CDR1 and CDR2 (germline): SGHRS, YFSETQ. CDR3 region: CASSLAGTTNEKLFF. The CDR3 DNA follows: TGCGCCAGCAGCTTGGCAGGTACAACTAATGAAAAACTGTTTTTT.

The rearrangement joins TRBV28 to TRBJ1-2; a possible D gene is TRBD1 (5 bases). This CDR3 is 15 amino acids long. The V end was cut by 7 bases, the J end by 0 bases, with 15 bases between. Germline CDR1 is MDHEN and CDR2 is SYDVKM. CDR3 amino acids: CASTKPGGTNYGYTF. The CDR3 nucleotides read TGTGCCAGCACAAAACCCGGGGGTACTAACTATGGCTACACCTTC.

This chain joins TRBV2 and TRBJ2-3, with 13 bases aligning to TRBD2. The V gene's germline CDR1 is SNHLY and CDR2 FYNNEI. This CDR3 is 16 amino acids long. Losses at the gene ends were 4 bases for V and 6 bases for J; bases not matched to a gene: 7. The CDR3 DNA reads as TGTGCCAGCAGTGGAGGACTAGCGGGAGATGGTGATACGCAGTATTTT. Translated, it gives CASSGGLAGDGDTQYF.

This clone was seen a few times. The chain uses TRBV19 and TRBJ2-2; D uncertain. The germline V gene has CDR1 LNHDA and CDR2 SQIVND (reference sequence). Trimming cost V 2 bases and J 4 bases, with 11 bases left between them. This CDR3 has 15 residues. The DNA for the CDR3 is TGTGCCAGTAGTATATTGGGTCGCGGCACCGGGGAGCTGTTTTTT. The encoded protein is CASSILGRGTGELFF.

The chain links TRBV2 to TRBJ2-3; 7 positions agree with TRBD1. V gave up 8 bases and J gave up 5 bases; unmatched junction bases: 7. CDR1 and CDR2 (germline): SNHLY, FYNNEI. The CDR3 is 13 residues long. In DNA form, the CDR3 reads TGTGCCAGCCCCGGGACAGCCGAAGATACGCAGTATTTT. Amino acid sequence: CASPGTAEDTQYF.

V is TRBV18 and J is TRBJ1-1; 7 bases fit TRBD1. The CDR3 consists of 15 residues. Germline CDR1 reads KGHSH; CDR2 reads LQKENI. Trimming removed 6 bases from V and 4 bases from J; junction bases left unmatched: 11. CDR3 region: CASSAKTGQGTEAFF. CDR3 coding DNA: TGTGCCAGCTCGGCGAAGACAGGGCAGGGCACTGAAGCTTTCTTT.

CDR3 sequence (DNA): TGTGCTAGTGGTTTTGGCGGGAGTGGCGAGCAGTTCTTC. Translating it yields CASGFGGSGEQFF. The rearrangement links TRBV12-5 to TRBJ2-1, with 7 positions matching TRBD2. The germline V gene encodes CDR1 LGHNT and CDR2 FRNRAP. V lost 3 bases, J lost 10 bases, and 6 bases stayed unmatched. This CDR3 comprises 13 residues. The full variable domain, in which reference TRBV12-5 and TRBJ2-1 provide the parts outside the CDR3, is DARVTQTPRHKVTEMGQEVTMRCQPILGHNTVFWYRQTMMQGLELLAYFRNRAPLDDSGMPKDRFSAEMPDATLATLKIQPSEPRDSAVYFCASGFGGSGEQFFGPGTRLTVL.

The chain uses TRBV29-1 and TRBJ2-2, with D possibly TRBD2 on 6 matching bases. V was cut by 6 bases and J by 1 base, with 6 bases left in between. Germline V gene sequence: CDR1 SQVTM, CDR2 ANQGSEA. CDR3 length equals 12 residues. CDR3 DNA sequence: TGCAGCGTGACTAGGAACACCGGGGAGCTGTTTTTT. Its translation is CSVTRNTGELFF.

This clone was recorded once. The genes are TRBV27 and TRBJ2-1; weak D call: TRBD1 (6 bases). Germline lookup yields CDR1 MNHEY and CDR2 SMNVEV (reference sequence). Trimming cost V 6 bases and J 4 bases, with 13 bases left between them. The CDR3 has 14 residues. CDR3 amino acids: CASSPGQGYNEQFF. DNA of the CDR3: TGTGCCAGCAGCCCTGGGCAGGGGTACAATGAGCAGTTCTTC.